This TCR beta chain was sequenced for a study of blood T cell repertoires in COVID-19. Study in general: Samples taken during acute and convalescent COVID-19 were collected in the United States, Italy and Spain. Sample material is recorded as cDNA or gDNA derived from T cells, B-cell-depleted T cells, or PBMCs.

Source study methods: Reference gene primer amplification gave estimated nucleated cell counts. Method: immunoSEQ multiplex PCR; TCRdb's copy keeps in-frame clones and lacks some. Clone size and V and J calls were adopted from that table, with D and trimming inferred from the DNA. The data show 150,000 or so clones, approximately 85% seen once. Germline CDR1 is MNHEY and CDR2 is SVGAGI. The V gene lost 8 bases and the J gene lost 3 bases, with 13 bases spanning the gap. The CDR3 runs to 13 residues. While infection was still active, Seattle patients were enrolled and then followed longitudinally. This TCR derives from a man aged 55-75 years with COVID-19, enrolled during active disease. The chain combines TRBV6-5 with TRBJ1-2; D is ambiguous. Sequencing was carried out using peripheral blood. CDR3 in amino acids: CASHPGGDYGYTF. In nucleotides, the CDR3 is TGTGCCAGCCACCCGGGCGGGGACTATGGCTACACCTTC.